One sample yielded the 24 T cell receptor beta chains listed below, sequenced in a study of blood T cell repertoires in COVID-19. The method was immunoSEQ multiplex PCR; TCRdb's version includes in-frame clones alone and lacks a portion of them. The table has more than 200,000 clones, 88% seen once; the top ten hold roughly 6.3%. The sample comprised peripheral blood. Source of these receptors: a woman aged 25 to 39 with COVID-19, enrolled during active disease.

The V gene is TRBV3-1 (or the pseudogene TRBV3-2), the J gene TRBJ2-2; 9 bases line up with TRBD2. Trimming took 1 base from V and 0 from J; bases not matched to a gene: 9. This CDR3 comprises 19 residues. Germline values: CDR1 LGHDT, CDR2 YNNKEL (reference sequence). The CDR3 DNA is TGTGCCAGCAGCCAAGGGTGGTACCGACTAGCGGCGAACACCGGGGAGCTGTTTTTT. Translating it yields CASSQGWYRLAANTGELFF.

This clone was found a few times. The chain carries TRBV11-2 and TRBJ2-7; weak D call: TRBD2 (7 bases). The CDR3 extends over 16 amino acids. CDR1 and CDR2 (germline): SGHAT, FQNNGV. V shed 6 bases and J shed 0 bases, with 18 bases lying between them. For the CDR3, the DNA is TGTGCCAGCAGTTTCACGGGGGGCTTAAGCTCCTACGAGCAGTACTTC. It codes for CASSFTGGLSSYEQYF.

This sequence joins TRBV6-6 and TRBJ2-1; the D gene is possibly TRBD2 (6 bases). The germline CDR1 and CDR2 sequences are MNHNY and SVGAGI (reference sequence). There are 13 residues in the CDR3. V dropped 4 bases and J dropped 10 bases, with 14 bases sitting between them. This chain's CDR3 is CASSSSASAEQFF. In nucleotides, the CDR3 is TGTGCCAGCAGTTCCTCGGCTAGCGCCGAGCAGTTCTTC.

The chain has TRBV5-4 and TRBJ2-7; 11 bases agree with TRBD2. This CDR3 is 13 amino acids long. V lost 9 bases, J lost 4 bases, and 6 bases stayed unmatched. The germline gives CDR1 SGHNT, CDR2 YYREEE (reference sequence). As DNA, the CDR3 is TGTGCCACCAGAGGGACTAGCGGTTACGAGCAGTACGTC. The encoded protein is CATRGTSGYEQYV.

The chain joins TRBV10-3 to TRBJ2-1; 12 positions match TRBD2. The CDR3 loop spans 18 amino acids. The trim removed 5 bases at V and 9 bases at J, leaving 17 bases unmatched. Germline-derived CDR1 and CDR2 are ENHRY and SYGVKD. The CDR3 DNA is TGTGCCATCAGTAGGGGGCCCACCGGGACTAGCGGGCAGGCTGAGCAGTTCTTC. Translated, it gives CAISRGPTGTSGQAEQFF.

The gene calls are TRBV21-1 and TRBJ2-7; the listed D gene, TRBD1, was not tested against the DNA. TRBV21-1 is flagged as a pseudogene. The CDR3 contains 19 residues. CDR3 nucleotides: TGTGCCAGCAGCAAATACCCCCAGGGGCCCCGTTTTGGGACCTACGAGCAGTACGTC. Translated: CASSKYPQGPRFGTYEQYV.

The chain links TRBV18 to TRBJ2-5; TRBD2 matches at 10 bases. The CDR3 runs to 14 residues. Trimming cost V 3 bases and J 2 bases; bases outside gene matches: 0. CDR1 and CDR2 from the germline V gene are KGHSH and LQKENI. The CDR3 DNA sequence: TGTGCCAGCTCACCGGGACTAGCGCAAGAGACCCAGTACTTC. As protein: CASSPGLAQETQYF.

The chain uses TRBV27 and TRBJ1-5, with D perhaps TRBD1 (6 bases). The CDR3 runs to 14 residues. Trimming removed 4 bases from V and 5 bases from J, with 12 bases in between. The V gene's germline CDR1 is MNHEY and CDR2 SMNVEV (reference sequence). In DNA, the CDR3 is TGTGCCAGCAGTTCCTGGGGGGGGCATCAGCCCCAGCATTTT. Translated: CASSSWGGHQPQHF.

The rearrangement links TRBV28 to TRBJ2-5; D unresolved. CDR1 is MDHEN and CDR2 is SYDVKM in the germline V gene. Deletions cut 5 bases from V and 2 bases from J, with 18 bases between. The length of the CDR3 is 16 residues. Here the CDR3 DNA reads TGTGCCAGCAGTCCACCCCTTCGCCGACAACAAGAGACCCAGTACTTC. Protein sequence: CASSPPLRRQQETQYF.

V and J are TRBV10-3 and TRBJ2-7; 8 positions agree with TRBD2. The CDR3 has 18 residues. Germline loops: CDR1 ENHRY, CDR2 SYGVKD. V shed 3 bases and J 0 bases; nucleotides not matched to a gene: 13. The CDR3 nucleotides read TGTGCCATCAGTGACGTTTTGGGGGCGGGGGGCCTCTCCTACGAGCAGTACTTC. Translating it yields CAISDVLGAGGLSYEQYF.

The J gene is TRBJ2-6, the V gene TRBV9, with TRBD2 as a possible D gene (7 bases). Germline V gene lookup returns CDR1 SGDLS and CDR2 YYNGEE. This CDR3 region has 17 residues. Between the trimmed V and J ends, which lost 4 bases and 2 bases, there was a span of 16 bases. Here the CDR3 reads CASSPRGGAPGANVLTF. The CDR3 DNA reads TGTGCCAGCAGCCCTCGTGGGGGGGCGCCTGGGGCCAACGTCCTGACTTTC.

The CDR3 nucleotides are TGTGCCAGCAGCTTAGAACGGACAGCATACGAGCAGTACTTC. It codes for CASSLERTAYEQYF. The V call is TRBV11-2, the J call TRBJ2-7, with D possibly being TRBD1 (6 bases). This CDR3 spans 14 amino acids. The germline CDR1 and CDR2 sequences are SGHAT and FQNNGV. The V end lost 0 bases, the J end lost 4 bases, and 10 bases lay between the germline ends. The variable domain in full, with the rest retrieved from reference TRBV11-2 and TRBJ2-7, is EAGVAQSPRYKIIEKRQSVAFWCNPISGHATLYWYQQILGQGPKLLIQFQNNGVVDDSQLPKDRFSAERLKGVDSTLKIQPAKLEDSAVYLCASSLERTAYEQYFGPGTRLTVT.

The rearrangement links TRBV9 to TRBJ2-3, with TRBD2 matching over 9 bases. CDR3 length equals 18 residues. Germline V gives CDR1 SGDLS, CDR2 YYNGEE. V shed 2 bases and J 6 bases; nucleotides not matched to a gene: 16. In nucleotides, the CDR3 is TGTGCCAGCAGCGTTGGTAGCGGGGGCCCCTTCTCCAGGGATACGCAGTATTTT. Protein sequence: CASSVGSGGPFSRDTQYF.

This clone was seen only once. The CDR3 DNA reads TGTGCCAGCAGTTACTCGATCCGGGTCCCGGGGGGCACTGAAGCTTTCTTT. This gives the protein CASSYSIRVPGGTEAFF. The rearrangement links TRBV6-2 or TRBV6-3 to TRBJ1-1; D possibly corresponds to TRBD1 (5 bases). V lost 0 bases to trimming and J lost 4 bases, with 18 bases between them. Per the germline V gene, CDR1 is MNHEY and CDR2 is SVGEGT. This CDR3 comprises 17 residues.

The chain employs TRBV30 and TRBJ2-7; possibly TRBD2 for D (6 bases). The length of the CDR3 is 13 residues. Germline V gene sequence: CDR1 GTSNPN, CDR2 SVGIG (reference sequence). Trimming took off 5 bases at V and 7 bases at J, with 18 bases between the two ends. CDR3 bases: TGTGCCTGGTCCTTGACAACGGCGGGGGAGCAGTACGTC. Translated, it gives CAWSLTTAGEQYV.

The chain combines TRBV6-5 with TRBJ1-4, with D possibly matching TRBD1 (6 bases). The germline V gene encodes CDR1 MNHEY and CDR2 SVGAGI. Deletions cut 5 bases from V and 3 bases from J, with 13 bases between. The CDR3 length is 15 residues. CDR3 loop: CASSQQGSSNEKLFF. The DNA for the CDR3 is TGTGCCAGCAGTCAACAGGGCTCCTCTAATGAAAAACTGTTTTTT.

The chain has TRBV6-5 and TRBJ1-6; D is perhaps TRBD1 (5 bases). CDR1 and CDR2 from the germline V gene are MNHEY and SVGAGI. V lost 8 bases, J lost 4 bases, and 12 bases lay in between. The CDR3 has 14 amino acids. The CDR3 DNA sequence: TGTGCCAGCTCTAGACAGAGTTATAATTCACCCCTCCACTTT. Its translation is CASSRQSYNSPLHF.

Only one count was recorded for this clone. This sequence joins TRBV7-6 and TRBJ1-6; D remains ambiguous. The V end lost 5 bases, the J end lost 5 bases, and 4 bases lay between the germline ends. Germline V gene sequence: CDR1 SGHVS, CDR2 FNYEAQ. The CDR3 runs 12 residues. The CDR3 region is CASSLNNSPLHF. The CDR3 DNA is TGTGCCAGCAGCCTAAATAATTCACCCCTCCACTTT.

The chain recombines TRBV5-4 with TRBJ2-3; 11 bases are a match to TRBD1. J gave up 6 bases and V 1 base, and 4 bases lay outside the gene matches. Germline CDR1 is SGHNT and CDR2 is YYREEE (reference sequence). The CDR3 is 15 residues long. DNA of the CDR3: TGTGCCAGCAGCTTGAGGGACAGGGGGGGGGATACGCAGTATTTT. It is translated as CASSLRDRGGDTQYF.

J is TRBJ1-1 and V is TRBV10-3; TRBD1 agrees at 9 bases. Trimming removed 3 bases from V and 3 bases from J; junction bases left unmatched: 2. CDR3 length: 14 residues. Germline CDR1 and CDR2: ENHRY and SYGVKD. The DNA of the CDR3 is TGTGCCATCAGTGACCGGGACAGGGACACTGAAGCTTTCTTT. The encoded protein is CAISDRDRDTEAFF.

The chain couples TRBV7-8 to TRBJ1-2; D is ambiguous. This CDR3 is 15 amino acids long. The V and J ends lost 2 bases and 4 bases respectively, with 14 bases between them. CDR1 is SGHVS and CDR2 is FQNEAQ in the germline V gene. CDR3 sequence reads: CASSLQRRATYGYTF. The CDR3, as DNA: TGTGCCAGCAGCTTACAAAGGCGGGCCACCTATGGCTACACCTTC.

The chain carries TRBV7-9 and TRBJ2-3; TRBD2 agrees at 10 bases. This CDR3 contains 16 residues. After removal of 1 base from V and 6 bases from J, the junction contained 7 bases not matched to a gene. Looked up from germline, CDR1 is SEHNR and CDR2 is FQNEAQ (reference sequence). The CDR3 protein is CASSLGPAGGMDTQYF. The CDR3 nucleotides read TGTGCCAGCAGCTTAGGGCCAGCGGGAGGGATGGATACGCAGTATTTT. Drawing the rest from reference TRBV7-9 and TRBJ2-3, the complete variable domain is DTGVSQNPRHKITKRGQNVTFRCDPISEHNRLYWYRQTLGQGPEFLTYFQNEAQLEKSRLLSDRFSAERPKGSFSTLEIQRTEQGDSAMYLCASSLGPAGGMDTQYFGPGTRLTVL.

J is TRBJ2-2 and V is TRBV10-3; 8 bases agree with TRBD1. Trimming cost V 6 bases and J 2 bases; bases outside gene matches: 5. Germline assignment: CDR1 ENHRY and CDR2 SYGVKD. The CDR3 has 15 residues. The CDR3 region has the DNA TGTGCCATCAGGGGCAGGGGGCGAAACACCGGGGAGCTGTTTTTT. Translated, it gives CAIRGRGRNTGELFF.

This clone occurred a few times. This sequence joins TRBV11-2 and TRBJ2-1; TRBD1 matches at 7 bases. The length of the CDR3 is 15 residues. V lost 0 bases, J lost 3 bases, and 2 bases stayed unmatched. From germline, CDR1 is SGHAT and CDR2 FQNNGV. As DNA, the CDR3 is TGTGCCAGCAGCTTAGAAGGGACAGACTACAATGAGCAGTTCTTC. Its protein is CASSLEGTDYNEQFF.